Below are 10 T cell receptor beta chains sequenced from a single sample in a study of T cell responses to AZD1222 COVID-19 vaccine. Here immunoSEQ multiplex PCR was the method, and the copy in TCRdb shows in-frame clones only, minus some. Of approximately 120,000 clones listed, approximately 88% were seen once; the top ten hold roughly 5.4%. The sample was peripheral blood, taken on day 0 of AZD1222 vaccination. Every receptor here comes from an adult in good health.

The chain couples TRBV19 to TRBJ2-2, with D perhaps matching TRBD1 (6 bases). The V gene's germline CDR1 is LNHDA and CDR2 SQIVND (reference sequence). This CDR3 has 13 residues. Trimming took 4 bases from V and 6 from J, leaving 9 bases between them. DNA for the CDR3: TGTGCCAGTAGTAACGACAGGCCCGGGGAGCTGTTTTTT. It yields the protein CASSNDRPGELFF.

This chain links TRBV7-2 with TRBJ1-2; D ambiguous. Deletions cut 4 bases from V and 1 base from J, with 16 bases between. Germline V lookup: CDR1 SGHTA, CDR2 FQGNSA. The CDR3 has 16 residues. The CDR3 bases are TGTGCCAGCAGCTGGGATGCCGGACGGTATAACTATGGCTACACCTTC. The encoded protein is CASSWDAGRYNYGYTF.

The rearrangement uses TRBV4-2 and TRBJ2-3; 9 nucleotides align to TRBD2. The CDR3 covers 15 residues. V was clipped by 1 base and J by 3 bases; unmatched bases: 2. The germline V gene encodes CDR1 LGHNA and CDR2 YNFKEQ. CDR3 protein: CASSQVAGGTDTQYF. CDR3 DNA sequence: TGTGCCAGCAGCCAAGTCGCGGGGGGGACAGATACGCAGTATTTT.

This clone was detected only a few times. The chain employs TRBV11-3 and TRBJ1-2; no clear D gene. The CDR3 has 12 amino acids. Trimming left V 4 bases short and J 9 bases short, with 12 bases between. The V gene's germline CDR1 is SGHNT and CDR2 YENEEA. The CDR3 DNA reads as TGTGCCAGCAGCTCGTCTGATGTAAGCTACACCTTC. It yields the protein CASSSSDVSYTF. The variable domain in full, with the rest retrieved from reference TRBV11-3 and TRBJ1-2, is EAGVVQSPRYKIIEKKQPVAFWCNPISGHNTLYWYLQNLGQGPELLIRYENEEAVDDSQLPKDRFSAERLKGVDSTLKIQPAELGDSAVYLCASSSSDVSYTFGSGTRLTVV.

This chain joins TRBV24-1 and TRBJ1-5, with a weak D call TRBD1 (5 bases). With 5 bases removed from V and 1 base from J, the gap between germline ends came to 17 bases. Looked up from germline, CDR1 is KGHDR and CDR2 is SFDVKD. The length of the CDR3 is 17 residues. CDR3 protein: CATSARQGGGSNQPQHF. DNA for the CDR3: TGTGCCACCAGTGCCCGCCAGGGCGGAGGGAGCAATCAGCCCCAGCATTTT.

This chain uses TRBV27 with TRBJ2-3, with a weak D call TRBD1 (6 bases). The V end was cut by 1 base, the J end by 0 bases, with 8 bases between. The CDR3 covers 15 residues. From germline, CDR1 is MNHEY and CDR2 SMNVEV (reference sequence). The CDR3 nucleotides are TGTGCCAGCAGTTTATACAGGGAAAGCACAGATACGCAGTATTTT. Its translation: CASSLYRESTDTQYF.

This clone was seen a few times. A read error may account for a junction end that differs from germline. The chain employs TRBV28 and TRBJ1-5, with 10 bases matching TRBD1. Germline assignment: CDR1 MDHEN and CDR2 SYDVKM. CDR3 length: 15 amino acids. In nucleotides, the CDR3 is TGTGCCAGCAGTCCGACGACAGGGGGCAACCAGCCCCAGCATTTT. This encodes CASSPTTGGNQPQHF.

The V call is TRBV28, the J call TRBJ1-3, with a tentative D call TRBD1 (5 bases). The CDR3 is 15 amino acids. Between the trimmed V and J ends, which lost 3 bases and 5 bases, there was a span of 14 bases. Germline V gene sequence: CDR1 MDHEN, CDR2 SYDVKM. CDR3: CASSLGGPSRNTIYF. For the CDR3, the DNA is TGTGCCAGCAGTTTGGGGGGTCCGAGTCGAAACACCATATATTTT.

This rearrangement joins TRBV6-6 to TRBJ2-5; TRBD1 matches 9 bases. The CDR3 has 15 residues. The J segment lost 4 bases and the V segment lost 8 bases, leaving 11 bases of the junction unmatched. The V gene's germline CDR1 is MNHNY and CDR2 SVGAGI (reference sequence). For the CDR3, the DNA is TGTGCCAGCTTCTTGGGACAGGGTATGGTAGAGACCCAGTACTTC. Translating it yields CASFLGQGMVETQYF.

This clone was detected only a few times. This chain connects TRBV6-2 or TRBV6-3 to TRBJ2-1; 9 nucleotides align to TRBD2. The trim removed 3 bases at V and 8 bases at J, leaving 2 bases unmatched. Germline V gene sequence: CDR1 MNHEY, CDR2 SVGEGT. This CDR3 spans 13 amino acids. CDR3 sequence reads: CASSYAGGHEQFF. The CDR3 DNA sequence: TGTGCCAGCAGTTATGCGGGGGGGCATGAGCAGTTCTTC.